A single sample gave rise to the 20 T cell receptor beta chains below, sequenced in a study of blood T cell repertoires in COVID-19. The table came from immunoSEQ multiplex PCR; TCRdb's copy has only in-frame clones and leaves some out. Of roughly 110,000 clones listed, roughly 76% were seen once; the top ten hold 8% to 13%. The specimen sequenced was peripheral blood. All receptors come from a human donor in a cohort sampled during active COVID-19.

For the CDR3, the DNA is TGTGCCAGTAGTTTCGGGACAGGTTTAACTGGGGCCAACGTCCTGACTTTC. Translation gives CASSFGTGLTGANVLTF. J is TRBJ2-6 and V is TRBV19; 8 bases fit TRBD1. Germline trimming cut 5 bases from V and 2 bases from J; bases unmatched to any gene: 8. CDR3 size: 17 residues. CDR1 is LNHDA and CDR2 is SQIVND in the germline V gene (reference sequence).

The V gene is TRBV9, the J gene TRBJ1-2; the D gene is possibly TRBD1 (6 bases). CDR1 and CDR2 (germline): SGDLS, YYNGEE. The V and J ends lost 0 bases and 4 bases respectively, with 10 bases between them. The CDR3 extends over 14 amino acids. CDR3 sequence (DNA): TGTGCCAGCAGCGTAGGACAGGATTTCTATGGCTACACCTTC. It yields the protein CASSVGQDFYGYTF.

V usage is TRBV7-3 and J usage is TRBJ1-1; the match to TRBD1 covers 7 bases. The ends lost 6 bases at V and 8 bases at J; junction bases unmatched: 9. Germline V gives CDR1 SGHTA, CDR2 FQGTGA. This CDR3 has 13 residues. CDR3 nucleotides: TGTGCCAGCAGTAACAGGGGCCGCTTGGAAGCTTTCTTT. Its protein is CASSNRGRLEAFF.

The V gene is TRBV7-2, the J gene TRBJ1-4; 7 bases fit TRBD1. J was trimmed by 0 bases and V by 5 bases; bases with no gene match: 3. Germline CDR1 and CDR2: SGHTA and FQGNSA. This CDR3 has 15 amino acids. The CDR3 sequence: CASSAGTATNEKLFF. The CDR3 DNA is TGTGCCAGCAGCGCCGGGACAGCAACTAATGAAAAACTGTTTTTT.

The chain links TRBV11-2 to TRBJ2-5; 9 bases map to TRBD2. CDR1 is SGHAT, CDR2 FQNNGV, per germline. The CDR3 totals 15 residues. Losses at the gene ends were 5 bases for V and 5 bases for J; bases not matched to a gene: 9. This CDR3 reads CASSPVAGVSETQYF. The CDR3 nucleotides read TGTGCCAGCAGCCCCGTAGCGGGAGTCTCGGAGACCCAGTACTTC.

The sample holds one count of this clone. This chain links TRBV29-1 with TRBJ1-1; 7 nucleotides agree with TRBD1. After removal of 1 base from V and 10 bases from J, the junction contained 9 bases not matched to a gene. The CDR3 has 13 residues. Germline-derived CDR1 and CDR2 are SQVTM and ANQGSEA. The CDR3 sequence: CSVEGRQTGSAFF. DNA of the CDR3: TGCAGCGTTGAAGGGCGACAGACAGGGTCAGCTTTCTTT.

The J gene is TRBJ1-5, the V gene TRBV6-2 or TRBV6-3; D is possibly TRBD1 (5 bases). The CDR3 has 15 residues. Germline assignment: CDR1 MNHEY and CDR2 SVGEGT. The V end lost 6 bases, the J end lost 0 bases, and 12 bases lay between the germline ends. The CDR3 DNA reads as TGTGCCAGCAGCCCCAGGGAATATAGCAATCAGCCCCAGCATTTT. This sequence encodes CASSPREYSNQPQHF.

The chain carries TRBV11-3 and TRBJ2-1; D possibly corresponds to TRBD2 (5 bases). The CDR3 has 12 residues. V dropped 8 bases and J dropped 7 bases, with 12 bases sitting between them. CDR1 SGHNT and CDR2 YENEEA come from the germline V gene. The CDR3 spells CASAHRGNEQFF. The CDR3 DNA reads TGTGCCAGCGCTCACCGGGGAAATGAGCAGTTCTTC.

V and J are TRBV7-2 and TRBJ1-3, with 7 positions matching TRBD1. The length of the CDR3 is 15 residues. In germline, CDR1 is SGHTA, CDR2 FQGNSA. J gave up 1 base and V 5 bases, and 5 bases lay outside the gene matches. CDR3 protein: CASSRTGESGNTIYF. The CDR3 DNA reads TGTGCCAGCAGCCGCACAGGGGAATCTGGAAACACCATATATTTT.

CDR3 loop: CASSQGVGGPEAFF. The DNA of the CDR3 is TGTGCCAGCAGCCAAGGCGTGGGGGGACCTGAAGCTTTCTTT. The V call is TRBV3-1 (or the pseudogene TRBV3-2), the J call TRBJ1-1; a weak D match, TRBD1 (5 bases). The CDR3 is 14 amino acids. V dropped 1 base and J dropped 6 bases, with 12 bases sitting between them. Germline V gene lookup returns CDR1 LGHDT and CDR2 YNNKEL (reference sequence).

V gene TRBV5-1 combines with J gene TRBJ1-1; 10 bases line up with TRBD1. This CDR3 spans 14 amino acids. With 4 bases clipped from V and 4 bases from J, the junction kept 4 bases outside the gene matches. Germline loops: CDR1 SGHRS, CDR2 YFSETQ. This CDR3 reads CASSLWDRGTEAFF. CDR3 DNA sequence: TGCGCCAGCAGCCTCTGGGACAGGGGCACTGAAGCTTTCTTT.

This chain connects TRBV20-1 to TRBJ1-2; D gene unclear. CDR1 is DFQATT, CDR2 SNEGSKA, per germline (reference sequence). This CDR3 contains 11 residues. Deletions cut 6 bases from V and 3 bases from J, with 8 bases between. The CDR3 is CSAHSDYGYTF. CDR3 sequence (DNA): TGCAGTGCGCATAGTGACTATGGCTACACCTTC.

The chain is built from TRBV29-1 and TRBJ2-6; D is perhaps TRBD2 (5 bases). Per the germline V gene, CDR1 is SQVTM and CDR2 is ANQGSEA. The CDR3 is made up of 14 amino acids. The V end lost 6 bases, the J end lost 2 bases, and 11 bases lay between the germline ends. In DNA, the CDR3 is TGCAGCGTGAGGGCCAGGACTGGGGCCAACGTCCTGACTTTC. It specifies CSVRARTGANVLTF.

The chain links TRBV5-6 to TRBJ2-7, with a weak D call TRBD1 (5 bases). Germline-derived CDR1 and CDR2 are SGHDT and YYEEEE. This CDR3 has 14 residues. V was pared by 1 base and J by 5 bases, with 13 bases between. The CDR3 sequence is CASSLLDSSDEQYF. The CDR3 bases are TGTGCCAGCAGCTTGTTAGACAGTTCAGACGAGCAGTACTTC. The full variable domain, rest sourced from reference TRBV5-6 and TRBJ2-7, is DAGVTQSPTHLIKTRGQQVTLRCSPKSGHDTVSWYQQALGQGPQFIFQYYEEEERQRGNFPDRFSGHQFPNYSSELNVNALLLGDSALYLCASSLLDSSDEQYFGPGTRLTVT.

The chain is built from TRBV7-3 and TRBJ2-2, with 9 positions matching TRBD1. Germline V gene data show CDR1 as SGHTA and CDR2 as FQGTGA. This CDR3 region has 16 residues. Germline trimming cut 0 bases from V and 4 bases from J; bases unmatched to any gene: 3. The CDR3 here is CASSLTGGQGTGELFF. CDR3 sequence (DNA): TGTGCCAGCAGCTTAACCGGGGGACAGGGCACCGGGGAGCTGTTTTTT. Supplemented by reference TRBV7-3 and TRBJ2-2, the full variable domain reads GAGVSQTPSNKVTEKGKYVELRCDPISGHTALYWYRQSLGQGPEFLIYFQGTGAADDSGLPNDRFFAVRPEGSVSTLKIQRTERGDSAVYLCASSLTGGQGTGELFFGEGSRLTVL.

This clone was recorded a few times. As DNA, the CDR3 is TGTGCCAGCAGTGAGTCAGGGTTACGAGAAAAACTGTTTTTT. Translated, it gives CASSESGLREKLFF. This chain joins TRBV2 and TRBJ1-4; weak D call: TRBD1 (5 bases). Germline CDR1 is SNHLY and CDR2 is FYNNEI. The CDR3 runs to 14 residues. V was cut by 3 bases and J by 8 bases, with 13 bases left in between.

V is TRBV4-2 and J is TRBJ2-5; 14 bases agree with TRBD2. Losses at the gene ends were 4 bases for V and 2 bases for J; bases not matched to a gene: 3. This CDR3 has 16 amino acids. Germline V gives CDR1 LGHNA, CDR2 YNFKEQ. The CDR3 DNA sequence: TGTGCCAGCAGCCCTAGGACTAGCGGGGGGCAAGAGACCCAGTACTTC. Amino acids: CASSPRTSGGQETQYF.

The rearrangement uses TRBV19 and TRBJ2-2; no firm D call. This CDR3 has 13 amino acids. CDR1 LNHDA and CDR2 SQIVND come from the germline V gene (reference sequence). V lost 5 bases and J lost 1, with 5 bases in between. This CDR3 reads CASSPRNTGELFF. The CDR3 nucleotides read TGTGCCAGTAGTCCCCGGAACACCGGGGAGCTGTTTTTT.

The chain has TRBV7-9 and TRBJ1-6; D gene ambiguous. With 3 bases removed from V and 0 bases from J, the gap between germline ends came to 15 bases. Germline lookup yields CDR1 SEHNR and CDR2 FQNEAQ (reference sequence). The CDR3 runs 18 residues. The CDR3 protein is CASSLGLAGSSYNSPLHF. The CDR3 DNA sequence: TGTGCCAGCAGCTTGGGCCTGGCCGGGAGCTCCTATAATTCACCCCTCCACTTT.

The gene calls are TRBV19 and TRBJ1-6, with 7 positions matching TRBD1. V lost 6 bases and J lost 2; bases outside the gene matches: 7. Germline values: CDR1 LNHDA, CDR2 SQIVND (reference sequence). CDR3 size: 16 residues. CDR3 residues: CASRTAGTAYNSPLHF. In DNA, the CDR3 is TGTGCCAGTAGGACAGCCGGGACAGCCTATAATTCACCCCTCCACTTT.